Sequencing of this TCR beta chain was carried out in a study of blood T cell repertoires in COVID-19 (dated by TCRdb to 2018 to 2020). At the level of the whole study: Samples from collaborators originated in the United States, Italy and Spain and spanned both the acute and convalescent phases of COVID-19. The prospective study material was composed of cDNA or gDNA derived from T cells, B-cell-depleted T cells, or PBMCs. Subjects who had been exposed to COVID-19, were actively infected with it, or had recovered from it provided the deeply sampled blood TCRbeta repertoires that made up the dataset. The repertoires were made available in a free public database intended to serve as a resource for research on the immune response to SARS-CoV-2. Samples were obtained from the ongoing ImmuneRACE study (first 160 participants) and from about 1,300 subjects provided by 6 global collaborators. A de-identified subject ID, COVID-19 status, age in years and sex were almost always included in the sample metadata. Where available, HLA class I and class II types were taken from metadata supplied by the sample provider and were not determined by assay-based typing. Study-wide findings and limitations: The quantity of clinical and demographic metadata differed by source and by participant and was supplied without curation.

Enrolling through a virtual design, the prospective study's participants ranged in age from roughly 18 to 95 years and lived across roughly 24 United States geographic areas. Cohort assignment in the prospective study relied on participant-reported clinical history from a screening survey and a study questionnaire. ImmuneRACE Cohort 3 recovered participants were defined by two consecutive negative NP/OP PCR tests, healthcare professional clearance, or symptom resolution. Each participant in the prospective study had whole blood, serum and a nasopharyngeal or oropharyngeal swab collected by mobile phlebotomists. Additional blood draws and questionnaires over an approximately two-month period could optionally be provided by prospective study participants. Before DNA extraction, blood samples from the prospective study were shipped at room temperature or frozen. Comment on this clone: It lacks a known antigen. No base-level quality is on record; no much larger clone is a single base apart.

The germline V gene (reference sequence) provides CDR1 GTSNPN and CDR2 SVGIG. The trim is 1 base for V and 2 bases for J, with a gap of 15 bases between the germline ends. From the cysteine up to the phenylalanine, the CDR3 has a length of 16 residues. Left in the record is the CDR3 DNA by itself, 48 bases read in frame from the first base. TCRbeta CDR3 regions were amplified from genomic DNA by means of the immunoSEQ Assay, a bias-controlled multiplex PCR. The authors' pipeline ran thus. Nucleated cell counts per sample were estimated from amplification of reference gene primers within the assay. Sequence reads were collapsed and filtered to measure the absolute abundance of every unique TCRbeta CDR3 rearrangement. For each sample, productive Simpson clonality was calculated by taking the square root of Simpson's diversity index across productive rearrangements. The source is immuneACCESS, and TCRdb retained only in-frame sequences with V and J called. Part of the clones is not carried over; for the studies checked, unresolved V genes explain less than half of this, and the remainder is unexplained. Clonal size and the V and J genes are those of that table, whereas D and trimming came from the DNA. The sample includes 390,000 or so clones, with roughly four fifths observed a single time. The biggest ten clones account for approximately 5% of the sample.

The receptor's source is a woman aged 45-60 years who had recovered from COVID-19. Here the chain combines TRBV30 and TRBJ1-3, and TRBD1 may be the D gene, going by 6 matching bases. Sequenced sample: PBMCs or T cells enriched from blood (not recorded which). The nucleotide sequence is given as TGTGCCTGGAGTGGTTTAGGGGGTCCTCCTGGAAACACCATATATTTT. Its amino acids are CAWSGLGGPPGNTIYF.